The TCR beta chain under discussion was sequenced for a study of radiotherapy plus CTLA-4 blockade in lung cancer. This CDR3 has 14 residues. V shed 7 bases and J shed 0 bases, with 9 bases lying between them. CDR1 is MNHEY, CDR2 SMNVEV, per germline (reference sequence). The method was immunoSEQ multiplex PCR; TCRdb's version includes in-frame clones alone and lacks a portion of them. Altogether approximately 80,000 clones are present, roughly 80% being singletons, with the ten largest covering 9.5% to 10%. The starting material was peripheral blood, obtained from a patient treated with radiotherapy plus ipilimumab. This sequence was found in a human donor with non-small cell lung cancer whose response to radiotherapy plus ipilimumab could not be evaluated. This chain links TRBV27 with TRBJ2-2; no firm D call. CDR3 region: CASMLPANTGELFF. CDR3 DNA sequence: TGTGCCAGCATGCTCCCGGCGAACACCGGGGAGCTGTTTTTT.